This TCR beta chain originates from a study of CD8 T cells in Susac syndrome. The study sequenced TCR beta in blood CD8+ and CD4+ T cells. Reverse transcription of about 0.45 to 1 ug RNA used random hexamers. The CDR3 of TCR beta was amplified by immunoSEQ multiplex PCR across 54 Vbeta and 13 Jbeta. Using its own MiXCR run on the immunoSEQ multiplex PCR reads, TCRdb lists one record per CDR3 protein. The data show about 150,000 distinct CDR3 sequences, with 90% to 96% seen just once and 0.075% to 0.09% held by the top ten. CDR1 DFQATT and CDR2 SNEGSKA come from the germline V gene (reference sequence). The V segment lost 6 bases and the J segment 4 bases; nucleotides outside the gene matches: 15. The CDR3 is 16 amino acids.

The receptor's source is a human donor with Susac syndrome. The chain couples TRBV20-1 to TRBJ1-1, with 9 bases lining up with TRBD1. Sequenced: CD4+ T cells from PBMCs. For the CDR3, the DNA is TGCAGTGCGACCCCCCCGGGACAGGGATACGGCACTGAAGCTTTCTTT. Residues: CSATPPGQGYGTEAFF.